This is a list of T cell receptor beta chains from one sample in a study of cytomegalovirus exposure and HLA in healthy donors. Here immunoSEQ multiplex PCR was the method, and the copy in TCRdb shows in-frame clones only, minus some. The profile shows under 250,000 clones, approximately 80% of them singletons. Input material: PBMCs. All receptors derive from a woman aged 55-75 years in good health and CMV-seropositive. Both conserved end residues are part of each CDR3. D genes are given only for firm matches. Clone size, where shown, is once, few, many, or a class for clones that have expanded.

cdr3_nt	cdr3_aa	v_call	j_call	cdr3_length	d_call	clone_size
TGTGCCTGGAGGCCTTTAGACAGGAAGACTGAAGCTTTCTTT	CAWRPLDRKTEAFF	TRBV30	TRBJ1-1	14	-	-
TGTGCCACCCGGGGGGGGACTAGCGGGATCTTAACCGGGGAGCTGTTTTTT	CATRGGTSGILTGELFF	TRBV27	TRBJ2-2	17	TRBD2	-
TGCGCCAGCAGCCAAGGACAGGGGCAATACAATGAGCAGTTCTTC	CASSQGQGQYNEQFF	TRBV4-1	TRBJ2-1	15	TRBD1	-
TGTGCCAGCTCCGAAGGGGCGAACACTGAAGCTTTCTTT	CASSEGANTEAFF	TRBV9	TRBJ1-1	13	-	-
TGTGCCAGCAGCCCCGGTGGGGGGAGGAGAGAGACCCAGTACTTC	CASSPGGGRRETQYF	TRBV7-3	TRBJ2-5	15	-	-
TGCGCCAGCAGCTCGGGACAGGATGAAAAACTGTTTTTT	CASSSGQDEKLFF	TRBV5-1	TRBJ1-4	13	TRBD1	-
TGTGCCAGCAGTGAAAGGGCTAGCGGAACTAGCACAGATACGCAGTATTTT	CASSERASGTSTDTQYF	TRBV2	TRBJ2-3	17	TRBD2	-
TGCAGCGTTGGATCGGGGGGGGGAGAGACCCAGTACTTC	CSVGSGGGETQYF	TRBV29-1	TRBJ2-5	13	TRBD2	-
TGCGCCAGCGGACAGGGACCTTCTGGAAACACCATATATTTT	CASGQGPSGNTIYF	TRBV5-1	TRBJ1-3	14	TRBD1	few
TGCGCCAGCAGCTTGTCCCCCCAGGGAAACGAGCAGTACTTC	CASSLSPQGNEQYF	TRBV5-1	TRBJ2-7	14	-	few
TGTGCCAGCAGCCCGACAGGGCTAAATGAGCAGTTCTTC	CASSPTGLNEQFF	TRBV5-6	TRBJ2-1	13	TRBD1	once
TGTGCCAGCAGCTTGGCAGGGTTCCCTGAGCAGTTCTTC	CASSLAGFPEQFF	TRBV11-3	TRBJ2-1	13	-	-
TGTGCCAGCTCACCCCGCGACGGCGGCTACAATGAGCAGTTCTTC	CASSPRDGGYNEQFF	TRBV18	TRBJ2-1	15	-	-
TGTGCCAGCAGCTTATGGGACAGTGATAGCAATCAGCCCCAGCATTTT	CASSLWDSDSNQPQHF	TRBV7-9	TRBJ1-5	16	TRBD1	-
TGTGCCATCAGTGAGCCAGGGGGTCAGCCCCAGCATTTT	CAISEPGGQPQHF	TRBV10-3	TRBJ1-5	13	TRBD1	few
TGTGCCAGCAGTGTAACAGGGGGGACCTACGAGCAGTACTTC	CASSVTGGTYEQYF	TRBV9	TRBJ2-7	14	TRBD1	-
TGTGCCAGCAACGATGCGGGAGGGCGAGAGGGAGAGCAGTTCTTC	CASNDAGGREGEQFF	TRBV27	TRBJ2-1	15	TRBD2	few
TGTGCCAGCAGTTCCCGACTAGCGGGAGGGTGGGGGCAGTTCTTC	CASSSRLAGGWGQFF	TRBV27	TRBJ2-1	15	TRBD2	-
TGTGCCAGCACCGCCTACGAGCAGTACTTC	CASTAYEQYF	TRBV25-1	TRBJ2-7	10	-	-
TGTGCCAGCAGCTCCCTCATTGGGGGCTTAACCGGGGAGCTGTTTTTT	CASSSLIGGLTGELFF	TRBV7-3	TRBJ2-2	16	-	-
TGTGCCAGCAGTTCTGGACAGTTACCGAATCAGCCCCAGCATTTT	CASSSGQLPNQPQHF	TRBV6-5	TRBJ1-5	15	-	-
TGTGCCAGCTCACCATATGACAGGGTACACGAAAAACTGTTTTTT	CASSPYDRVHEKLFF	TRBV18	TRBJ1-4	15	TRBD1	-
TGTGCCAGCAGCGGGGCCGGAGCGCCCGCCACAGATACGCAGTATTTT	CASSGAGAPATDTQYF	TRBV7-9	TRBJ2-3	16	-	few
TGTGCCAGCACCCCCGGGACACCGAACACCGGGGAGCTGTTTTTT	CASTPGTPNTGELFF	TRBV7-3	TRBJ2-2	15	-	-
TGTGCCAGCAGCTTATTTACAGGGGGCTACTCGTGGGCTTTCTTT	CASSLFTGGYSWAFF	TRBV7-3	TRBJ1-1	15	TRBD1	-
TGCGCCAGCAGCTTCTCGACTAGCAGATTTTACGAGCAGTACTTC	CASSFSTSRFYEQYF	TRBV5-1	TRBJ2-7	15	TRBD2	-
TGTGCCAGGAAGGCGGGAGCGGCAGATACGCAGTATTTT	CARKAGAADTQYF	TRBV2	TRBJ2-3	13	TRBD2	-
TGCGCCAGCAGCCCTGCTTTGCGAGAGGCAGATACGCAGTATTTT	CASSPALREADTQYF	TRBV5-1	TRBJ2-3	15	-	-